This TCR beta chain originates from a study of T cells in Graves' hyperthyroidism and ophthalmopathy. General study points: In the analysis, a 13 V-J model separated ophthalmopathy from stable hyperthyroidism.

At least ten counts were recorded for this clonotype. Antigen: not known. Researchers took RNA transcripts and amplified the TCR beta CDR3 regions from them. The HTBI primer set drove a first-round RT-PCR of the TCR CDR3. TCRdb called the multiplex PCR reads again in MiXCR, with one record for every CDR3 protein. The sample lists approximately 480,000 distinct CDR3 sequences; 20% were seen once. Source material: blood. This clonotype originated in a young man with Graves' hyperthyroidism.

CDR3 nucleotides: TGCTTTACTTGGAGGGGCACTGAAGCTTTCTTT. Its protein product is CFTWRGTEAFF. The chain recombines TRBV29-1 with TRBJ1-1; TRBD1 might be the D (5 bases). The CDR3 length is 11 residues. CDR1 and CDR2 from the germline V gene are SQVTM and ANQGSEA.